The clone carrying this T cell receptor (beta chain) has a single count. Other DNA sequences in the sample encode the same CDR3. V was trimmed by 1 base and J by 4 bases, leaving 6 bases between them. Germline-derived CDR1 and CDR2 are SGHAT and FQNNGV. The length of the CDR3 is 13 residues. These data belong to a study of blood T cell repertoires in COVID-19. For the study at large: The United States, Italy and Spain supplied acute and convalescent COVID-19 samples. PBMCs, B-cell-depleted T cells, or T cells provided the cDNA or gDNA that made up the material.

As processed by the authors: Reference gene primer amplification yielded estimated nucleated cell counts. Repertoires were generated with immunoSEQ multiplex PCR, while TCRdb's copy carries only in-frame clones and drops some. V and J calls and clone size are as listed in that table; D and trimming were resolved from the DNA. The table includes about 110,000 clones, about 85% detected once. Specimen: peripheral blood. This clonotype originated in a man in his forties with acute or convalescent COVID-19. This sequence joins TRBV11-2 and TRBJ2-3; no definite D call. CDR3 loop: CASSLGSADTQYF. DNA for the CDR3: TGTGCCAGCAGCTTAGGGTCAGCAGATACGCAGTATTTT.